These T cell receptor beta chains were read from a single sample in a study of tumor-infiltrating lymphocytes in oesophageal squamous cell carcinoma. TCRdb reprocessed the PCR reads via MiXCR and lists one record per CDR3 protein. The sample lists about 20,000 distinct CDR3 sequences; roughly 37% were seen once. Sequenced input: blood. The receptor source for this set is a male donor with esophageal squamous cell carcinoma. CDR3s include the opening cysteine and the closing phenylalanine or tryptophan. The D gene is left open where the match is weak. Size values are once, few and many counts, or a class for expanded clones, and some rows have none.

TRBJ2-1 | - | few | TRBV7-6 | TGTGCCAGCAGCTTTGGGGGGAGACGGGAGAATGAGCAGTTCTTC | CASSFGGRRENEQFF
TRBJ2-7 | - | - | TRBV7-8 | TGTGCCAGCAGCTATACCGAGGTCCATAGCGTATCGGACGAGCAGTACTTC | CASSYTEVHSVSDEQYF
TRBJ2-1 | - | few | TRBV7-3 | TGTGCCAGCAGTCGGGGCAAGGACAATGAGCAGTTCTTC | CASSRGKDNEQFF
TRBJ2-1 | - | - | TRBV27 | TGTGCCAGCAGTTTATCGGGTTGGATCGACAGCTCCTACAATGAGCAGTTCTTC | CASSLSGWIDSSYNEQFF
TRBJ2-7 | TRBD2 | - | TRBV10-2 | TGCGCCAGCAGTGAAAGGACTAGTCTGTACGAGCAGTACTTC | CASSERTSLYEQYF
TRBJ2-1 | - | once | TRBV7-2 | TGTGCCAGCAGTCTCACGGGAGGCCACAGGGATGAGCAGTTCTTC | CASSLTGGHRDEQFF
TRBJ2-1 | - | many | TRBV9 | TGTGCCAGCAGCGTGGCCACTAGCTCCTACAATGAGCAGTTCTTC | CASSVATSSYNEQFF
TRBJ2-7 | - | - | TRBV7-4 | TGTGCCAGCAGCTTGGGACGGGGCTCCGAGCAGTACTTC | CASSLGRGSEQYF
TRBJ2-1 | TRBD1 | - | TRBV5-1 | TGCGCCAGCAGCTTGGGGACAGGGGAAAACAATGAGCAGTTCTTC | CASSLGTGENNEQFF
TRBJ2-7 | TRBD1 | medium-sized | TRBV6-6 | TGTGCCAGCAGTTATCTCCCCGGGACAGGGGACAACGAGCAGTACTTC | CASSYLPGTGDNEQYF
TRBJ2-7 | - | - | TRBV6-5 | TGTGCCAGCAGTGGACTCTACGAGCAGTACTTC | CASSGLYEQYF
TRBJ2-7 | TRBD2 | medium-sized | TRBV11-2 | TGTGCCAGCAGCGATGGACTAGCGGGGGGGCCTAGCTCCTACGAGCAGTACTTC | CASSDGLAGGPSSYEQYF
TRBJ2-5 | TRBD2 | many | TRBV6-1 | TGTGCCAGCGTGTCCGGAGGAGCGGGGGGGCCAGAGACCCAGTACTTC | CASVSGGAGGPETQYF
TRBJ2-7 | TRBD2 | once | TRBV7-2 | TGTGCCAGCAGAATCGGTGGGGCTAGCGGGAGTTACGAGCAGTACTTC | CASRIGGASGSYEQYF
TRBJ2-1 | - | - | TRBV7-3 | TGTGCCAGCAGCTCCTCTAGTTTCAATGAGCAGTTCTTC | CASSSSSFNEQFF
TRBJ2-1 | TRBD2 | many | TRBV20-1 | TGCAGTGCTAGAGAGCCGGGACTACACAATGAGCAGTTCTTC | CSAREPGLHNEQFF
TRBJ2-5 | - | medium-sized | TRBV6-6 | TGTGCCAGCAGTTACTCGAAAGGGGCGCATGAGCAGTACTTC | CASSYSKGAHEQYF
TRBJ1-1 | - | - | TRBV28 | TGTGCCAGCAACCCTTATGCGGGGGGGAACACTGAAGCTTTCTTT | CASNPYAGGNTEAFF
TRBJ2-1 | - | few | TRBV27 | TGTGCCAGCAGTTTCTCTCCTATAAATGAGCAGTTCTTC | CASSFSPINEQFF
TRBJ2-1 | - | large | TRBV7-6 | TGTGCCAGCAGCGGGACCATCAACAATGAGCAGTTCTTC | CASSGTINNEQFF
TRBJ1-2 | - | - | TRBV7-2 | TGTGCCAGCAGCTTAGACAGCGCCCTGGGGCTCTATGGCTACACCTTC | CASSLDSALGLYGYTF
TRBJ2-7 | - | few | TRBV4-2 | TGTGCCAGCAGCCAAGAGTGGAGGGACTACGAGCAGTACTTC | CASSQEWRDYEQYF
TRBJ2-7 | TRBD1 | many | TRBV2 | TGTGCCAGCAAACCCGGGACAGGTGGAAGCAACGAGCAGTACTTC | CASKPGTGGSNEQYF
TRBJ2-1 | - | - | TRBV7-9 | TGTGCCAGCAGCTCGCTAGCTTATAGCAGAAGCTCCTACAATGAGCAGTTCTTC | CASSSLAYSRSSYNEQFF
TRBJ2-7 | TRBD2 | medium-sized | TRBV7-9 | TGTGCCAGCAGCTTAGCATTAGCGGGAGAGTCATACGACGAGCAGTACTTC | CASSLALAGESYDEQYF
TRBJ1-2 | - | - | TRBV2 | TGTGCCAGCAAACGCGACGGGAACTATGGCTACACCTTC | CASKRDGNYGYTF
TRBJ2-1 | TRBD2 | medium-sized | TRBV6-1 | TGTGCCAGCAGTGAGGGACTAGCGAACTACAATGAGCAGTTCTTC | CASSEGLANYNEQFF